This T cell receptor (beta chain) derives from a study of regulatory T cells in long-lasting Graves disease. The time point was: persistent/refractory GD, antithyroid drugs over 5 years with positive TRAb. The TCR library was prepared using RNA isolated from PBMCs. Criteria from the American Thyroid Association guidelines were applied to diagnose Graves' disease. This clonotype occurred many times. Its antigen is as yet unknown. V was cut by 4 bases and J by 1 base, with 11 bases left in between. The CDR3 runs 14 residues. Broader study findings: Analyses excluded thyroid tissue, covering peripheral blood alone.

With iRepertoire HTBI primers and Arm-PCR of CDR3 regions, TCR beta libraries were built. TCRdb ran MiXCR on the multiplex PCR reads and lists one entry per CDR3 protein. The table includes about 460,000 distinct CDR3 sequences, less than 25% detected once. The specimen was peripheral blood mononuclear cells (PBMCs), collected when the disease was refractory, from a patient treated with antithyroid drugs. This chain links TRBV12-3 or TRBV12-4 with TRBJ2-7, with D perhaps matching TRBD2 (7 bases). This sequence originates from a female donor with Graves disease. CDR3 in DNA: TGTGCCAGCAGTTCCGAGGGGGGGTCCTACGAGCAGTACTTC. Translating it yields CASSSEGGSYEQYF.